This passage covers 12 T cell receptor beta chains from one sample sequenced in a study of blood T cell repertoires in COVID-19. Assay used: immunoSEQ multiplex PCR; TCRdb lists only in-frame clones, some missing. The sample holds about 200,000 clones; around 85% are singletons and the top ten take 0.9% to 0.95%. Sequencing input: peripheral blood. The receptors here all came from a man in his fifties or sixties with COVID-19, enrolled during active disease.

The CDR3, as DNA: TGCGCCAGCAGCCAAGTTGCCAGACTCTCCAACACTGAAGCTTTCTTT. Translation gives CASSQVARLSNTEAFF. V usage is TRBV4-3 and J usage is TRBJ1-1; D not resolved. This CDR3 contains 16 residues. V was clipped by 1 base and J by 2 bases, with 14 bases between them. CDR1 is LGHNA, CDR2 YSLEER, per germline.

The V call is TRBV12-3 or TRBV12-4, the J call TRBJ2-5; D is uncertain. The CDR3 length is 12 residues. V lost 5 bases, J lost 7 bases, and 11 bases lay in between. CDR3: CASSALIGTQYF. CDR3 DNA sequence: TGTGCCAGCAGTGCGCTGATTGGGACCCAGTACTTC.

J is TRBJ2-1 and V is TRBV6-6, with 8 bases that match TRBD1. The CDR3 length is 15 residues. Germline V gene lookup returns CDR1 MNHNY and CDR2 SVGAGI (reference sequence). V lost 3 bases to trimming and J lost 8 bases; unmatched junction nucleotides: 9. CDR3 sequence: CASSYKLQGEYEQFF. Written as DNA, the CDR3 is TGTGCCAGCAGTTATAAGTTACAGGGGGAATATGAGCAGTTCTTC.

This chain's CDR3 is CASSPWDNSNEKLFF. The CDR3 DNA reads as TGCGCCAGCAGCCCCTGGGACAATTCGAATGAAAAACTGTTTTTT. The V gene is TRBV5-1, the J gene TRBJ1-4; tentatively, D is TRBD1 (6 bases). The CDR3 is made up of 15 amino acids. CDR1 is SGHRS and CDR2 is YFSETQ in the germline V gene. Trimming left V 4 bases short and J 5 bases short, with 15 bases between.

The chain carries TRBV12-5 and TRBJ1-2, with 10 bases matching TRBD1. After removal of 3 bases from V and 7 bases from J, the junction contained 14 bases not matched to a gene. The germline gives CDR1 LGHNT, CDR2 FRNRAP. This CDR3 spans 17 amino acids. CDR3 loop: CASGFAPTGGALGGYTF. DNA for the CDR3: TGTGCTAGTGGTTTCGCCCCGACAGGGGGCGCCTTAGGTGGCTACACCTTC.

This clone has only a few counts. This sequence joins TRBV4-2 and TRBJ1-2; D ambiguous. Germline V CDR1 and CDR2: LGHNA, YNFKEQ. V gave up 0 bases and J gave up 4 bases, with 6 bases separating them. This CDR3 has 13 amino acids. Here the CDR3 DNA reads TGTGCCAGCAGCCAAGAGGCCCGCTATGGCTACACCTTC. The encoded protein is CASSQEARYGYTF.

The chain is built from TRBV18 and TRBJ1-1; a weak D match, TRBD1 (6 bases). Germline V gene lookup returns CDR1 KGHSH and CDR2 LQKENI. The CDR3 has 15 amino acids. V was shortened by 3 bases and J by 4 bases, with 15 bases between the two germline ends. DNA of the CDR3: TGTGCCAGCTCACCCAACAGGGTCGGGGTCACTGAAGCTTTCTTT. Protein sequence: CASSPNRVGVTEAFF.

This chain uses TRBV4-1 with TRBJ1-2; 7 bases agree with TRBD1. Trimming removed 0 bases from V and 2 bases from J; junction bases left unmatched: 3. CDR3 length: 15 residues. Germline V gives CDR1 MGHRA, CDR2 YSYEKL. DNA for the CDR3: TGCGCCAGCAGCCAAGAGAGACAGGGAAACTATGGCTACACCTTC. Translation gives CASSQERQGNYGYTF.

J is TRBJ2-5 and V is TRBV5-5; tentative D call: TRBD2 (5 bases). V was clipped by 2 bases and J by 5 bases, with 16 bases between them. There are 15 residues in the CDR3. CDR1 is SGHKS, CDR2 YYEKEE, per germline (reference sequence). The CDR3 coding sequence is TGTGCCAGCAGCTTAGTTCCCGTCCGCGGGGAGACCCAGTACTTC. This gives the protein CASSLVPVRGETQYF.

The V call is TRBV6-2 or TRBV6-3, the J call TRBJ1-2; no clear D. The CDR3 has 13 amino acids. The ends were cut back, 2 bases at V and 2 bases at J, with 6 bases in the middle. From germline, CDR1 is MNHEY and CDR2 SVGEGT. The CDR3 region is CASSYQNNYGYTF. In DNA, the CDR3 is TGTGCCAGCAGTTACCAGAACAACTATGGCTACACCTTC.

The chain has TRBV19 and TRBJ2-3, with 9 nucleotides matching TRBD1. This CDR3 spans 16 amino acids. V trimming: 2 bases; J trimming: 3 bases; junction bases outside the gene matches: 6. The germline V gene has CDR1 LNHDA and CDR2 SQIVND (reference sequence). CDR3 in DNA: TGTGCCAGTAGTATACCAGGACAGGGGTGGACAGATACGCAGTATTTT. This gives the protein CASSIPGQGWTDTQYF. Using reference TRBV19 and TRBJ2-3 for the parts outside the CDR3, the full variable domain is DGGITQSPKYLFRKEGQNVTLSCEQNLNHDAMYWYRQDPGQGLRLIYYSQIVNDFQKGDIAEGYSVSREKKESFPLTVTSAQKNPTAFYLCASSIPGQGWTDTQYFGPGTRLTVL.

The chain carries TRBV5-1 and TRBJ1-4; 7 bases match TRBD1. V trimming: 4 bases; J trimming: 2 bases; junction bases outside the gene matches: 8. The CDR3 covers 16 residues. Germline V gene sequence: CDR1 SGHRS, CDR2 YFSETQ. CDR3 sequence reads: CASSEQGQATNEKLFF. The CDR3 DNA is TGCGCCAGCAGCGAACAAGGACAGGCGACTAATGAAAAACTGTTTTTT. Complete variable domain (other parts from reference TRBV5-1 and TRBJ1-4): KAGVTQTPRYLIKTRGQQVTLSCSPISGHRSVSWYQQTPGQGLQFLFEYFSETQRNKGNFPGRFSGRQFSNSRSEMNVSTLELGDSALYLCASSEQGQATNEKLFFGSGTQLSVL.